This TCR beta chain was retrieved from a study of shared clonotypes between healthy human individuals. The study's findings and limits: Relative to memory subsets, naive subsets generally showed larger estimated richness.

The germline V gene encodes CDR1 SEHNR and CDR2 FQNEAQ (reference sequence). This CDR3 has 12 amino acids. V was cut by 6 bases and J by 5 bases, with 10 bases left in between. The data were produced by immunoSEQ multiplex PCR, yet TCRdb's version contains in-frame clones alone and is incomplete. The sample shows nearly 2 million clones, over 85% of them seen only once. Note on this clone: Its antigen is as yet unknown.

Selected positively for CCR7 and CD45RO-negative, naive CD8 cells excluded terminally differentiated effector memory CD45RA+ cells. The chain joins TRBV7-9 to TRBJ1-2; D not certain. The sequence came from a man aged 18 to 29 in good health. Material: naive CD8+ T cells sorted from blood. The CDR3 DNA sequence: TGTGCCAGCAGATTTTTAGGGTATGGCTACACCTTC. Protein product: CASRFLGYGYTF.